This TCR beta chain was recorded in a study of cytomegalovirus exposure and HLA in healthy donors. Findings and caveats of the study: Previous analysis showed most TCR beta V segments were productive about 87% or about 30% of the time. Apart from CMV serostatus, no immune exposure information was available.

Vbeta (60) and Jbeta (13) primers were used in the PCR. Authors' methods: Counted up in a later analysis, unique TCR beta chains came to approximately 77 million, with around 10 million shared. Here immunoSEQ multiplex PCR was the method, and the copy in TCRdb shows in-frame clones only, minus some. V and J calls and clone size come straight from that table; D and trimming were deduced from the DNA. The table records over 150,000 clones, 55% to 70% of them present only once. Unrecorded immune exposures were likely, despite nominal health at sampling. Comments on this clone: No antigen is known for it.

This CDR3 region has 11 residues. Trimming stripped 6 bases from V and 8 bases from J, with 7 bases between. The germline V gene encodes CDR1 MDHEN and CDR2 SYDVKM. Sequencing was carried out using PBMCs. This rearrangement joins TRBV28 to TRBJ1-4; no reliable D call. The TCR sequence derives from a woman between 40 and 50 years old in good health and CMV-seropositive. CDR3: CASRSQEKLFF. For the CDR3, the DNA is TGTGCCAGCAGGTCACAGGAAAAACTGTTTTTT.